These T cell receptor beta chains were read from a single sample in a study of T cell changes during pregnancy in multiple sclerosis. Only in-frame clones appear in the TCRdb table, and some are missing; sequencing was by immunoSEQ multiplex PCR. This sample has over 40,000 clones, with around 89% found just once. The sequenced sample was CD4+ T cells from peripheral blood mononuclear cells, obtained in the second trimester of pregnancy. The origin of the receptors is a female donor with multiple sclerosis, enrolled in a pregnancy study. The conserved cysteine and the conserved F or W are not part of the CDR3 here.

>TRBJ2-1|TRBV19
ASSPTSFRGNEQF
>TRBJ1-2|TRBV27
ASKGEGQGDYGYT
>TRBJ1-1|TRBV15
ATSRSGDHTEAF
>TRBJ1-3|TRBV19
ASQRGGTGNTIY
>TRBJ2-1|TRBV11-3
ASSTTTFSYNEQF
>TRBJ2-3|TRBV9
ASSSIAGATDTQY
>TRBJ2-1|TRBV5-1
ASSPTRSGSSYNEQF
>TRBJ2-1|TRBV6-1
AITASGTLNGEQF
>TRBJ2-5|TRBV7-7
ASSLGTGKETQY
>TRBJ1-5|TRBV19
ASSIPRGLYQPQH
>TRBJ2-1|TRBV19
ASSRTVLADLIYNEQF
>TRBJ2-2|TRBV15
ATSRDRVSGSTGELF
>TRBJ2-5|TRBV2
ASSEASSGIQETQY
>TRBJ2-1|TRBV29-1
STRLSVEQF
>TRBJ2-1|TRBV19
ASSLGTGDRGTNEQF
>TRBJ2-5|TRBV6-5
ASSYSLVGETQY
>TRBJ1-3|TRBV14
ASSQIVSGNTIY
>TRBJ1-5|TRBV2
ASSERRGNQPQH
>TRBJ1-5|TRBV7-8
ASSPGRDSYNQPQH
>TRBJ2-2|TRBV5-1
ASREDRGTGELF
>TRBJ2-1|TRBV5-1
ASSLGPGGYNEQF
>TRBJ2-5|TRBV7-2
ASSLGAGGPETQY
>TRBJ1-1|TRBV19
ASSGDWNTEAF
>TRBJ2-7|TRBV19
ASSNLDTKSMQY
>TRBJ2-7|TRBV9
AGAGQGTDEQY
>TRBJ2-1|TRBV10-3
AISGKNEQF
>TRBJ2-7|TRBV6-5
ASKEVAGGPGEQY
>TRBJ2-3|TRBV7-9
ASSLRSDTQY
>TRBJ2-7|TRBV30
AWSATHGSYEQY
>TRBJ2-1|TRBV9
ASSTQPGGEQF
>TRBJ2-7|TRBV7-2
ASSRQELYEQY
>TRBJ1-2|TRBV28
ASSSSAPTANYGYT
>TRBJ2-7|TRBV5-1
ASSLSGSSYEQY
>TRBJ2-7|TRBV19
ASSVSGRERNFYEQY
>TRBJ1-5|TRBV30
AWKGGGNQPQH
>TRBJ2-1|TRBV21-1
ASSKGLSGRNEQF
>TRBJ1-3|TRBV7-2
ASSLVGAPHSGNTIY
>TRBJ2-3|TRBV7-8
ASSSGLALTDTQY
>TRBJ2-3|TRBV28
ASSLYRTSGSATDTQY
>TRBJ1-4|TRBV5-4
ASSPTPTNEKLF
>TRBJ1-5|TRBV2
ASSLGQGFLEPQH
>TRBJ1-3|TRBV6-5
ASSQQGDGDTIY
>TRBJ1-5|TRBV19
ASSIPLGSSNQPQH
>TRBJ1-4|TRBV4-3
ASSQAVRTANEKLF
>TRBJ2-3|TRBV5-1
ASSLGGVPDTQY
>TRBJ2-3|TRBV29-1
SVLDPGVTDTQY
>TRBJ2-3|TRBV25-1
ASSEPRTGWGTDTQY
>TRBJ1-4|TRBV28
ASSHGGTNEKLF
>TRBJ1-4|TRBV28
ASSSNSRHTNEKLF
>TRBJ2-5|TRBV2
ASSSSSGGSGTQY
>TRBJ2-1|TRBV6-5
ASSYWLAGGEQF
>TRBJ1-3|TRBV11-2
ASSLVSINRIPRNTIY
>TRBJ2-5|TRBV5-1
ASSLWGAGGEETQY
>TRBJ1-5|TRBV4-2
ASRGALKEPQH
>TRBJ2-7|TRBV6-5
ASSTSGRNYEQY
>TRBJ1-5|TRBV10-3
AISGDISQPQH
>TRBJ1-2|TRBV11-2
ASSSPRGNYGYT
>TRBJ1-1|TRBV9
ASSVSVYQNTEAF
>TRBJ2-2|TRBV28
ASSLFSRASTGELF